The 31 T cell receptor beta chains listed next were all sequenced from one sample in a study of response to subunit inactivated influenza vaccine. One entry per CDR3 protein, called by TCRdb with MiXCR from the RT-PCR reads. The profile shows a few hundred thousand distinct CDR3 sequences, about a tenth of them singletons. The source material was PBMCs from blood, sampled more than 35 days after vaccination. The source of these receptors is a man aged 50 to 60 who received an inactivated influenza vaccine.

This chain connects TRBV28 to TRBJ2-1, with 10 bases that match TRBD2. The CDR3 consists of 14 residues. Unmatched junction bases numbered 8, after V lost 8 bases and J lost 7 bases. Germline V gene lookup returns CDR1 MDHEN and CDR2 SYDVKM. In DNA, the CDR3 is TGTGCCAGCCGGGGGACTAGCGACGGTAATGAGCAGTTCTTC. Its protein is CASRGTSDGNEQFF.

This sequence joins TRBV3-1 and TRBJ2-1, with TRBD2 matching over 10 bases. V was clipped by 0 bases and J by 0 bases; unmatched bases: 5. Per the germline V gene, CDR1 is LGHDT and CDR2 is YNNKEL (reference sequence). CDR3 length equals 18 residues. The CDR3 loop reads CASSQDRLAGVSYNEQFF. CDR3 bases: TGTGCCAGCAGCCAAGATCGGCTAGCGGGAGTCTCCTACAATGAGCAGTTCTTC.

This clonotype was seen only a few times. J is TRBJ2-7 and V is TRBV7-9, with a possible D match to TRBD1 (6 bases). Germline values: CDR1 SEHNR, CDR2 FQNEAQ (reference sequence). The CDR3 loop spans 15 amino acids. Trimming stripped 0 bases from V and 4 bases from J, with 13 bases between. CDR3 DNA: TGTGCCAGCAGCTTAGCAGTGGGGGCTAGGTACGAGCAGTACTTC. Translation: CASSLAVGARYEQYF. Looking up the rest from reference TRBV7-9 and TRBJ2-7 gives the full variable domain: DTGVSQNPRHKITKRGQNVTFRCDPISEHNRLYWYRQTLGQGPEFLTYFQNEAQLEKSRLLSDRFSAERPKGSFSTLEIQRTEQGDSAMYLCASSLAVGARYEQYFGPGTRLTVT.

This clonotype was recorded many times. The CDR3: CASSLGLSGYEQYF. CDR3 bases: TGTGCCAGCAGTCTGGGCCTCTCGGGATACGAGCAGTACTTC. This chain joins TRBV28 and TRBJ2-7; tentatively, D is TRBD2 (5 bases). Trimming took off 5 bases at V and 4 bases at J, with 15 bases between the two ends. CDR3 length: 14 amino acids. The V gene's germline CDR1 is MDHEN and CDR2 SYDVKM.

This clonotype was detected only a few times. The genes are TRBV6-2 or TRBV6-3 and TRBJ2-7; the D is unclear. The V gene's germline CDR1 is MNHEY and CDR2 SVGEGT. The CDR3 is 14 amino acids. V lost 6 bases, J lost 0 bases, and 12 bases lay in between. CDR3 DNA: TGTGCCAGCAGGATCACAGTGAGCTCCTACGAGCAGTACTTC. It encodes CASRITVSSYEQYF.

The chain combines TRBV29-1 with TRBJ2-7, with D maybe TRBD2 (6 bases). CDR3 length: 15 residues. Germline V CDR1 and CDR2: SQVTM, ANQGSEA. V was pared by 7 bases and J by 7 bases, with 26 bases between. The CDR3 sequence is CSAAGPGLAIREQYF. CDR3 DNA: TGCAGCGCTGCGGGACCGGGACTTGCGATACGGGAGCAGTACTTC.

With respect to this clonotype: Since a much larger clone is just one base distant, this may be a read error. This rearrangement joins TRBV21-1 to TRBJ1-5; TRBD1 is the table's D call and was not checked against the DNA. TRBV21-1 is shown as a pseudogene. This CDR3 comprises 16 residues. CDR3 coding DNA: TGTGCCAGCAGCAAGGAGTATCAGGGAATTCCTCGGCCCCAGCATTTT. Its translation: CASSKEYQGIPRPQHF.

This clonotype was seen only a few times. The chain employs TRBV12-5 and TRBJ2-1; 10 positions match TRBD2. This CDR3 has 17 amino acids. The trim removed 4 bases at V and 4 bases at J, leaving 10 bases unmatched. Germline CDR1 is LGHNT and CDR2 is FRNRAP. CDR3: CASGSWTSGGLYNEQFF. The CDR3 DNA reads TGTGCTAGTGGTTCATGGACTAGCGGAGGACTTTACAATGAGCAGTTCTTC.

This CDR3 is CSAGRNQETQYF. CDR3 nucleotide sequence: TGCAGTGCTGGACGTAACCAAGAGACCCAGTACTTC. This chain links TRBV20-1 with TRBJ2-5; D uncertain. CDR1 DFQATT and CDR2 SNEGSKA come from the germline V gene (reference sequence). The V end was cut by 5 bases, the J end by 0 bases, with 7 bases between. The CDR3 spans 12 residues.

This clonotype was counted ten times or more. V is TRBV6-1 and J is TRBJ1-4; D call uncertain. This CDR3 comprises 14 residues. Trimming took off 8 bases at V and 8 bases at J, with 18 bases between the two ends. The germline gives CDR1 MNHNS, CDR2 SASEGT. The CDR3 DNA is TGTGCCAGCCGTAATGAGGCCCCTGGCGAAAAACTGTTTTTT. Protein product: CASRNEAPGEKLFF.

The genes are TRBV4-2 and TRBJ1-4, with D maybe TRBD1 (5 bases). Germline V lookup: CDR1 LGHNA, CDR2 YNFKEQ. Trimming left V 0 bases short and J 5 bases short, with 10 bases between. The CDR3 length is 15 residues. The DNA for the CDR3 is TGTGCCAGCAGCCAAGAAGGGGACTCCAATGAAAAACTGTTTTTT. This sequence encodes CASSQEGDSNEKLFF.

The rearrangement links TRBV6-2 or TRBV6-3 to TRBJ1-6; no definite D call. Germline V gene lookup returns CDR1 MNHEY and CDR2 SVGEGT. With 3 bases removed from V and 7 bases from J, the gap between germline ends came to 10 bases. The CDR3 runs 14 residues. The CDR3: CASSYRVGNSPLHF. CDR3 in DNA: TGTGCCAGCAGTTATCGGGTTGGGAATTCACCCCTCCACTTT.

The sample holds a few counts of this clonotype. The rearrangement links TRBV18 to TRBJ1-1; D uncertain. V was shortened by 3 bases and J by 2 bases, with 16 bases between the two germline ends. The CDR3 consists of 16 residues. The germline gives CDR1 KGHSH, CDR2 LQKENI. CDR3 region: CASSPYIRSSNTEAFF. CDR3 bases: TGTGCCAGCTCACCTTACATCAGAAGCTCCAACACTGAAGCTTTCTTT.

This clonotype has ten or more counts. The V gene is TRBV12-3 or TRBV12-4, the J gene TRBJ2-1; possibly TRBD1 or TRBD2 for D (5 bases each). CDR3 length: 12 residues. The V gene lost 3 bases and the J gene lost 10 bases, with 10 bases spanning the gap. The CDR3 DNA reads TGTGCCAGCAGTTTCCGGGGCCGAGAGCAGTTCTTC. It specifies CASSFRGREQFF.

This clonotype has just a few counts. This sequence joins TRBV6-5 and TRBJ2-5; the D gene is possibly TRBD1 (6 bases). Deletions cut 4 bases from V and 4 bases from J, with 16 bases between. The germline V gene has CDR1 MNHEY and CDR2 SVGAGI. The CDR3 loop spans 15 amino acids. CDR3 in DNA: TGTGCCAGCAGTTCCGGGGCTCTAGGGGGAGAGACCCAGTACTTC. Its protein product is CASSSGALGGETQYF.

V gene TRBV12-3 or TRBV12-4 combines with J gene TRBJ1-2, with 8 bases identical to TRBD1. The CDR3 covers 13 residues. V lost 8 bases, J lost 4 bases, and 6 bases stayed unmatched. Written as DNA, the CDR3 is TGTGCCAGCTGGGGGACAGGACTCTATGGCTACACCTTC. Protein product: CASWGTGLYGYTF.

The chain is built from TRBV6-5 and TRBJ2-7; D remains unclear. From germline, CDR1 is MNHEY and CDR2 SVGAGI. The ends were cut back, 0 bases at V and 3 bases at J, with 9 bases in the middle. The CDR3 has 14 amino acids. The CDR3 nucleotides read TGTGCCAGCAGTTACTCGAATCAGCTCTACGAGCAGTACTTC. Translated: CASSYSNQLYEQYF.

This clonotype was recorded a few times. The gene calls are TRBV5-1 and TRBJ1-2; D is perhaps TRBD1 (5 bases). V was shortened by 4 bases and J by 6 bases, with 13 bases between the two germline ends. The CDR3 extends over 13 amino acids. Germline V gives CDR1 SGHRS, CDR2 YFSETQ. The DNA of the CDR3 is TGCGCCAGCAGCCCGACAGTTTCCCATGGCTACACCTTC. Translating it yields CASSPTVSHGYTF.

This clonotype was found many times. The chain couples TRBV28 to TRBJ2-2; D is unresolved. Trimming pared 4 bases from V and 1 base from J, leaving 10 bases between. This CDR3 region has 15 residues. Germline V CDR1 and CDR2: MDHEN, SYDVKM. CDR3 amino acids: CASSSRLMNTGELFF. The CDR3, as DNA: TGTGCCAGCAGTTCCCGACTGATGAACACCGGGGAGCTGTTTTTT. The entire variable domain, with the rest obtained from reference TRBV28 and TRBJ2-2, is as follows: DVKVTQSSRYLVKRTGEKVFLECVQDMDHENMFWYRQDPGLGLRLIYFSYDVKMKEKGDIPEGYSVSREKKERFSLILESASTNQTSMYLCASSSRLMNTGELFFGEGSRLTVL.

This clonotype was seen only a few times. This chain connects TRBV7-6 to TRBJ2-7; 9 bases map to TRBD2. V was clipped by 5 bases and J by 2 bases; unmatched bases: 7. CDR1 and CDR2 from the germline V gene are SGHVS and FNYEAQ. The CDR3 consists of 15 residues. CDR3 amino acids: CASSLIAGDTYEQYF. CDR3 coding DNA: TGTGCCAGCAGCCTAATAGCGGGAGATACCTACGAGCAGTACTTC.

This clonotype was observed a handful of times. This chain uses TRBV12-3 or TRBV12-4 with TRBJ2-3, with D perhaps TRBD1 or TRBD2 (5 bases each). The length of the CDR3 is 16 residues. V dropped 5 bases and J dropped 3 bases, with 18 bases sitting between them. CDR3 sequence (DNA): TGTGCCAGCAGTCCCCCCTACGGGGCCCGGACAGATACGCAGTATTTT. Its protein product is CASSPPYGARTDTQYF.

The chain links TRBV7-9 to TRBJ2-3; D is unclear. CDR1 is SEHNR, CDR2 FQNEAQ, per germline (reference sequence). V was shortened by 5 bases and J by 2 bases, with 20 bases between the two germline ends. CDR3 length equals 17 residues. The CDR3 region is CASSLTRQALNTDTQYF. CDR3 DNA sequence: TGTGCCAGCAGCCTTACACGGCAGGCCCTCAACACAGATACGCAGTATTTT. The full variable domain, rest sourced from reference TRBV7-9 and TRBJ2-3, is DTGVSQNPRHKITKRGQNVTFRCDPISEHNRLYWYRQTLGQGPEFLTYFQNEAQLEKSRLLSDRFSAERPKGSFSTLEIQRTEQGDSAMYLCASSLTRQALNTDTQYFGPGTRLTVL.

This sequence joins TRBV29-1 and TRBJ2-7; 7 positions match TRBD2. Germline lookup yields CDR1 SQVTM and CDR2 ANQGSEA. Trimming took 6 bases from V and 7 from J; bases not matched to a gene: 21. The CDR3 is made up of 16 amino acids. CDR3 DNA sequence: TGCAGCGTAGAGAGTTTAACCGGCACTAGCGTAAGTGAGCAGTACTTC. This translates into CSVESLTGTSVSEQYF.

There are many counts of this clonotype. The DNA of the CDR3 is TGTGCCAGCAGCCCCCTAGGGGGAAGCGGGAAAGGCGGCACAGATACGCAGTATTTT. Encoded protein: CASSPLGGSGKGGTDTQYF. V gene TRBV7-3 combines with J gene TRBJ2-3; possible D gene TRBD2, 7 bases. The germline V gene has CDR1 SGHTA and CDR2 FQGTGA. The germline V and J ends were trimmed by 5 bases and 1 base, with 25 bases remaining between them. The CDR3 is 19 residues long.

V usage is TRBV4-2 and J usage is TRBJ2-3; D is unclear. Trimming took off 2 bases at V and 3 bases at J, with 9 bases between the two ends. The CDR3 consists of 14 residues. Looked up from germline, CDR1 is LGHNA and CDR2 is YNFKEQ. The CDR3, as DNA: TGTGCCAGCAGCCAAAGTCAAAGAACAGATACGCAGTATTTT. Its protein is CASSQSQRTDTQYF.

This clonotype was observed many times. This rearrangement joins TRBV29-1 to TRBJ2-5, with a possible D match to TRBD1 (5 bases). The CDR3 covers 15 residues. Germline CDR1 and CDR2: SQVTM and ANQGSEA. Trimming took 0 bases from V and 5 from J, leaving 16 bases between them. CDR3 region: CSVEEFFGARETQYF. In DNA form, the CDR3 reads TGCAGCGTTGAAGAATTTTTTGGGGCCAGGGAGACCCAGTACTTC.

The V gene is TRBV28, the J gene TRBJ1-6; D not resolved. The CDR3 runs to 17 residues. Germline V gene data show CDR1 as MDHEN and CDR2 as SYDVKM. Trimming removed 0 bases from V and 5 bases from J, with 14 bases in between. CDR3 in DNA: TGTGCCAGCAGTTTATGGGGGAAGGGCGCCCATAATTCACCCCTCCACTTT. Its translation is CASSLWGKGAHNSPLHF. Full variable domain (outside the CDR3, taken from reference TRBV28 and TRBJ1-6): DVKVTQSSRYLVKRTGEKVFLECVQDMDHENMFWYRQDPGLGLRLIYFSYDVKMKEKGDIPEGYSVSREKKERFSLILESASTNQTSMYLCASSLWGKGAHNSPLHFGNGTRLTVT.

This clonotype was found a few times. The J gene is TRBJ2-7, the V gene TRBV13; D may be TRBD1 or TRBD2 (5 bases each). V was pared by 0 bases and J by 2 bases, with 23 bases between. Per the germline V gene, CDR1 is PRHDT and CDR2 is FYEKMQ (reference sequence). The CDR3 consists of 19 residues. This chain's CDR3 is CASSLGLGGFEGTPYEQYF. The CDR3 region has the DNA TGTGCCAGCAGCTTAGGCCTCGGCGGATTCGAGGGGACCCCCTACGAGCAGTACTTC.

The sample holds a few counts of this clonotype. The chain carries TRBV9 and TRBJ2-1; TRBD2 matches at 9 bases. Germline loops: CDR1 SGDLS, CDR2 YYNGEE. The CDR3 has 15 amino acids. Losses at the gene ends were 3 bases for V and 4 bases for J; bases not matched to a gene: 5. In nucleotides, the CDR3 is TGTGCCAGCAGCGAGGGTAGCGGGAGTTACAATGAGCAGTTCTTC. This gives the protein CASSEGSGSYNEQFF.

This clonotype has more than one count but fewer than ten. The V gene is TRBV7-8, the J gene TRBJ1-1, with 7 nucleotides matching TRBD1. V shed 3 bases and J 10 bases; nucleotides not matched to a gene: 5. The CDR3 spans 12 residues. The germline gives CDR1 SGHVS, CDR2 FQNEAQ. CDR3 DNA: TGTGCCAGCAGCTTCAAATCAGGGGGAGCTTTCTTT. Translation gives CASSFKSGGAFF. Full variable domain (rest looked up from reference TRBV7-8 and TRBJ1-1): GAGVSQSPRYKVAKRGQDVALRCDPISGHVSLFWYQQALGQGPEFLTYFQNEAQLDKSGLPSDRFFAERPEGSVSTLKIQRTQQEDSAVYLCASSFKSGGAFFGQGTRLTVV.

This chain links TRBV7-2 with TRBJ1-2; D is unclear. The CDR3 has 13 amino acids. The germline CDR1 and CDR2 sequences are SGHTA and FQGNSA. The V and J ends lost 4 bases and 1 base respectively, with 7 bases between them. This CDR3 reads CASSSYYNYGYTF. The CDR3 DNA reads as TGTGCCAGCAGCTCGTATTATAACTATGGCTACACCTTC. Based on the CDR3 plus reference TRBV7-2 and TRBJ1-2, the full variable domain is GAGVSQSPSNKVTEKGKDVELRCDPISGHTALYWYRQSLGQGLEFLIYFQGNSAPDKSGLPSDRFSAERTGGSVSTLTIQRTQQEDSAVYLCASSSYYNYGYTFGSGTRLTVV.